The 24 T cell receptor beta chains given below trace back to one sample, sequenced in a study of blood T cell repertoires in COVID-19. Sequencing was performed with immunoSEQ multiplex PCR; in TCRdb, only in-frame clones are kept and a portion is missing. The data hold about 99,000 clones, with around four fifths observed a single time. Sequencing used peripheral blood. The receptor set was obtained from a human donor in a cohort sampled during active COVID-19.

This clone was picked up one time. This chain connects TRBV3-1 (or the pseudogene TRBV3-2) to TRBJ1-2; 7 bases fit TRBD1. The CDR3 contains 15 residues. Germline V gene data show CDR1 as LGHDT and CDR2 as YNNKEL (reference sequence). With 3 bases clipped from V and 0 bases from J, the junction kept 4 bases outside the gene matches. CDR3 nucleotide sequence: TGTGCCAGCAGCCATTGGACAGGAGCTAACTATGGCTACACCTTC. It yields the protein CASSHWTGANYGYTF.

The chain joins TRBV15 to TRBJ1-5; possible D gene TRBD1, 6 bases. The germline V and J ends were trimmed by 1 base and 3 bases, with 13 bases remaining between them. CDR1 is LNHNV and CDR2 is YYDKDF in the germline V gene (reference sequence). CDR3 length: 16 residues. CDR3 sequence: CATSRVLQGNNQPQHF. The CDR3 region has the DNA TGTGCCACCAGCAGAGTGTTGCAGGGGAACAATCAGCCCCAGCATTTT.

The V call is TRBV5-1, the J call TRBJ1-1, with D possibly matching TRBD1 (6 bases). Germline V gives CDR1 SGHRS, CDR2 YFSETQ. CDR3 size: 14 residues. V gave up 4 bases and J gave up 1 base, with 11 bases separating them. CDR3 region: CASSRSQGNTEAFF. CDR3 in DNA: TGCGCCAGCAGCCGGTCACAGGGGAACACTGAAGCTTTCTTT. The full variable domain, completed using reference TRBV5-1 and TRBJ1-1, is KAGVTQTPRYLIKTRGQQVTLSCSPISGHRSVSWYQQTPGQGLQFLFEYFSETQRNKGNFPGRFSGRQFSNSRSEMNVSTLELGDSALYLCASSRSQGNTEAFFGQGTRLTVV.

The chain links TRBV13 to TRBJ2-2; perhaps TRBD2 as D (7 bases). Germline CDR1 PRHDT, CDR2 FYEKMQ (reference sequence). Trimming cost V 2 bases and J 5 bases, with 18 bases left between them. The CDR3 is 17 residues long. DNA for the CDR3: TGTGCCAGCAGCTTAAATGGCGGGGGCAGTTCTACCGGGGAGCTGTTTTTT. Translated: CASSLNGGGSSTGELFF.

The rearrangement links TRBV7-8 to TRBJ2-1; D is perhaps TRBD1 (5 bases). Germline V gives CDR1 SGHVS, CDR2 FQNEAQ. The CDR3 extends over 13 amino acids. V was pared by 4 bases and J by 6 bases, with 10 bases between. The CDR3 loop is CASSSDRANEQFF. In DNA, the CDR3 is TGTGCCAGCAGCTCCGACAGAGCCAATGAGCAGTTCTTC.

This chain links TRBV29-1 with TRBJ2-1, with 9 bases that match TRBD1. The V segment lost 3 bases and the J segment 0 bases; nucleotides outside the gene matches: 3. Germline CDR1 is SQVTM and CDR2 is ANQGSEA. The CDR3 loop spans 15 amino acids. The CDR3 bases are TGCAGCGTTGACCGACAGGGGGGCTCCTACAATGAGCAGTTCTTC. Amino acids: CSVDRQGGSYNEQFF.

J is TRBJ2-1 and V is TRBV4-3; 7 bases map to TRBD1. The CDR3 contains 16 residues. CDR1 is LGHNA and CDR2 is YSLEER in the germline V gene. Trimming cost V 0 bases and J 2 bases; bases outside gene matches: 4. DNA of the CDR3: TGCGCCAGCAGCCAAGAGCGGACAGGCCCCTACAATGAGCAGTTCTTC. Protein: CASSQERTGPYNEQFF.

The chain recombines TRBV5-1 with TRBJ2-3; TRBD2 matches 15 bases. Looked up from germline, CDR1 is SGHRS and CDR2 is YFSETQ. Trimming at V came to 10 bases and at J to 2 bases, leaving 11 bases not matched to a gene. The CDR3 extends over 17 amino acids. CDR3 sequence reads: CASSGLAGGRLTDTQYF. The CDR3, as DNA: TGCGCCTCATCCGGACTAGCGGGGGGGAGGCTCACAGATACGCAGTATTTT.

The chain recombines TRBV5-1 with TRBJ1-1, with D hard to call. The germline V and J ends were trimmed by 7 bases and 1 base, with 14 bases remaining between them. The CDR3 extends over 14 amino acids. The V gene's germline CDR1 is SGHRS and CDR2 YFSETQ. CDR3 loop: CASRAAQANTEAFF. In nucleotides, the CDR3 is TGCGCCAGCCGCGCAGCTCAGGCGAACACTGAAGCTTTCTTT.

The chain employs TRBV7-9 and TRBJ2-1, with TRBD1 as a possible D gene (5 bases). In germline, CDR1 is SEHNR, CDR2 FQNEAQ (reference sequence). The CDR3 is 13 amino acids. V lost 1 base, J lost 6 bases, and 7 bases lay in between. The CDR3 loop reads CASSLGQGNEQFF. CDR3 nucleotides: TGTGCCAGCAGCTTAGGCCAGGGCAATGAGCAGTTCTTC.

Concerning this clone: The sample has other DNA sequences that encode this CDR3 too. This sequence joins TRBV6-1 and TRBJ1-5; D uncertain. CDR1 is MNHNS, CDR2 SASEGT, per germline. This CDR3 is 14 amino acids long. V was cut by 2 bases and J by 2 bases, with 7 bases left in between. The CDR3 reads CASSESGGNQPQHF. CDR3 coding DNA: TGTGCCAGCAGTGAATCGGGTGGCAATCAGCCCCAGCATTTT.

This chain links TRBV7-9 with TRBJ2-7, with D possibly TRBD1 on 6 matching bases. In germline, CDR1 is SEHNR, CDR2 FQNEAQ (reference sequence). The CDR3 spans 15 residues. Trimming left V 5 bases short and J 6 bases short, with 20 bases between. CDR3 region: CASSPRPGTTAEQYF. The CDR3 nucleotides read TGTGCCAGCAGCCCGCGGCCGGGGACAACAGCCGAGCAGTACTTC.

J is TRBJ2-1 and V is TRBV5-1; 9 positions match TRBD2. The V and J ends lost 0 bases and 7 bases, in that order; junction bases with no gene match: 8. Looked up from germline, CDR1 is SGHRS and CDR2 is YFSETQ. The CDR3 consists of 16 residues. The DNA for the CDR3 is TGCGCCAGCAGCTTGGCCGCTAGCGGGGTTCAGAATGAGCAGTTCTTC. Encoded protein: CASSLAASGVQNEQFF.

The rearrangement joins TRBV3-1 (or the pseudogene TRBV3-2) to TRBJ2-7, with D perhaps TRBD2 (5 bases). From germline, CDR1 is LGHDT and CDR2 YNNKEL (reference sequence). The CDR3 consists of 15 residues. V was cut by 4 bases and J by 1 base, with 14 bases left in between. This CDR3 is CASSPLPSGSYEQYF. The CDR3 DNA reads TGTGCCAGCAGCCCCCTCCCGAGCGGTTCCTACGAGCAGTACTTC.

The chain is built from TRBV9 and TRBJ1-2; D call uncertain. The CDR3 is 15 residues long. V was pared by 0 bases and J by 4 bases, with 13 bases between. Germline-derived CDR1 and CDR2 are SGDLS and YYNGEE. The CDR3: CASSVGGERGYGYTF. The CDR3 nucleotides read TGTGCCAGCAGCGTAGGTGGGGAACGGGGCTATGGCTACACCTTC. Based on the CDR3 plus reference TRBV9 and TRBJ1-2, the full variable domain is DSGVTQTPKHLITATGQRVTLRCSPRSGDLSVYWYQQSLDQGLQFLIQYYNGEERAKGNILERFSAQQFPDLHSELNLSSLELGDSALYFCASSVGGERGYGYTFGSGTRLTVV.

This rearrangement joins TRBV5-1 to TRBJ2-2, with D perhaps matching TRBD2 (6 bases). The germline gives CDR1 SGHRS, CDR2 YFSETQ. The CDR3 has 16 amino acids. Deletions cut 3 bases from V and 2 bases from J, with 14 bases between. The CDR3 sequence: CASSSRGTENTGELFF. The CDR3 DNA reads TGCGCCAGCAGCTCCCGCGGGACGGAAAACACCGGGGAGCTGTTTTTT.

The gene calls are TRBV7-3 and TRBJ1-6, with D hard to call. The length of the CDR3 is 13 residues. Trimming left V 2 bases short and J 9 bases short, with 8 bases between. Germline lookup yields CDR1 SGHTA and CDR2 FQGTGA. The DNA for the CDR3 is TGTGCCAGCAGCTTACGCAGGTCTTCACCCCTCCACTTT. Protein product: CASSLRRSSPLHF.

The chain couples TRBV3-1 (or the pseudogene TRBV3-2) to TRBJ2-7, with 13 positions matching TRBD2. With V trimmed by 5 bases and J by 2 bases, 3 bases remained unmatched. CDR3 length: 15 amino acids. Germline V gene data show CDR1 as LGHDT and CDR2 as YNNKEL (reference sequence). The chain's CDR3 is CASSSTSGGPYEQYF. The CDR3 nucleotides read TGTGCCAGCAGCTCGACTAGCGGGGGGCCCTACGAGCAGTACTTC.

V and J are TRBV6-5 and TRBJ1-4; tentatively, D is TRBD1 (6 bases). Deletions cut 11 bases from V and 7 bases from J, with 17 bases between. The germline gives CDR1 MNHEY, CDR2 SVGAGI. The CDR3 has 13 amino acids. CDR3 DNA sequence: TGTGCCCAAGGGGAGGGGGGGCTTGAAAAACTGTTTTTT. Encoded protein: CAQGEGGLEKLFF.

The CDR3 spells CASSQLTGREMVETQYF. The CDR3 coding sequence is TGTGCCAGCAGCCAACTAACGGGCCGGGAGATGGTAGAGACCCAGTACTTC. This rearrangement joins TRBV14 to TRBJ2-5, with D perhaps TRBD2 (6 bases). The CDR3 consists of 17 residues. From germline, CDR1 is SGHDN and CDR2 FVKESK. V dropped 2 bases and J dropped 4 bases, with 20 bases sitting between them.

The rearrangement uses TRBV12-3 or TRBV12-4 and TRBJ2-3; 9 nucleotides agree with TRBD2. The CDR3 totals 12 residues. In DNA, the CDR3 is TGTGTTAGCGGGGGTTACACAGATACGCAGTATTTT. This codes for CVSGGYTDTQYF.

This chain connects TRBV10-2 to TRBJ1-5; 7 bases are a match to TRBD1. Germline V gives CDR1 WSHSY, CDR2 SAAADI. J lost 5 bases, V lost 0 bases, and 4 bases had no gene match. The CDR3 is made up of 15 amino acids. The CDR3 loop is CASSESGGQYQPQHF. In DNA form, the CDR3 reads TGCGCCAGCAGTGAGTCGGGGGGACAGTATCAGCCCCAGCATTTT.

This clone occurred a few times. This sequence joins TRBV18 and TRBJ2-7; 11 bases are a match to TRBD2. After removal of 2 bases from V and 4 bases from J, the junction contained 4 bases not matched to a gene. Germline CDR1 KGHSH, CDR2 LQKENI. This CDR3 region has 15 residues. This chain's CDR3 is CASSPTSGGQYEQYF. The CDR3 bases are TGTGCCAGCTCACCAACTAGCGGGGGCCAGTACGAGCAGTACTTC.

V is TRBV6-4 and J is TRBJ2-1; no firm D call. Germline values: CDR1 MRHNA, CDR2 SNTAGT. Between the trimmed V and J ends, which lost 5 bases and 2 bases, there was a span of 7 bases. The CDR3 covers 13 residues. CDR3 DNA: TGTGCCAGCAGTCCTCTTCCCTACAATGAGCAGTTCTTC. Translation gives CASSPLPYNEQFF.